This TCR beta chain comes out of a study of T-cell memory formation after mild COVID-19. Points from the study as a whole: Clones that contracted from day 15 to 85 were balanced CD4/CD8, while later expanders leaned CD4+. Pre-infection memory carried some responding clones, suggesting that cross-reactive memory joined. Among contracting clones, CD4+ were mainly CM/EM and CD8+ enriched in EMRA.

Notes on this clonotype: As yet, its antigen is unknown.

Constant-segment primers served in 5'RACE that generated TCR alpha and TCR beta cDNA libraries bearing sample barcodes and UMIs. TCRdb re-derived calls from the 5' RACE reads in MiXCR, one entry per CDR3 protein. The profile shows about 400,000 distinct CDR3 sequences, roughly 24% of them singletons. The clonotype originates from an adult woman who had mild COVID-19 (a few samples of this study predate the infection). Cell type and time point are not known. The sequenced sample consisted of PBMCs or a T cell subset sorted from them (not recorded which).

The CDR3 bases are TGTGCCAGCAGCCCAAGACAGAGGACGGGGGGTGAGCAGTTCTTC. It specifies CASSPRQRTGGEQFF. The chain couples TRBV12-3 or TRBV12-4 to TRBJ2-1, with 7 nucleotides matching TRBD2. With V trimmed by 6 bases and J by 9 bases, 14 bases remained unmatched. This CDR3 has 15 residues.